This is a list of T cell receptor beta chains from one sample in a study of T cells after posttransplantation cyclophosphamide. The table came from immunoSEQ multiplex PCR; TCRdb's copy has only in-frame clones and leaves some out. The table records 15,000 to 20,000 clones, 60% to 80% of them present only once. The sample in question was CD8+ T cells sorted from PBMCs, obtained 1,900 to 2,000 days after a stem cell transplant with posttransplant cyclophosphamide. These receptors were obtained from a female patient in her 40s who received an allogeneic stem cell transplant from a related donor, was CMV-positive, and had no GVHD. Some T cells could come from the graft donor. Each CDR3 is given with its conserved first and last residue. The order of the fields is D gene, J gene, V gene, clone size, CDR3 DNA, CDR3 protein. The D gene is left open where the match is weak. The size field is filled for only some rows; it gives once, few, many or a size class.

-,TRBJ2-3,TRBV27,-,TGTGCCAGCAGTTCCCGGGACGGGGGAACAGATACGCAGTATTTT,CASSSRDGGTDTQYF
-,TRBJ1-1,TRBV6-6,-,TGTGCCAGTGGGCCGGGAGACACTGAAGCTTTCTTT,CASGPGDTEAFF
TRBD1,TRBJ2-5,TRBV5-4,-,TGTGCCAGCAGCACTTTGACAGGGTTAGAGACCCAGTACTTC,CASSTLTGLETQYF
TRBD1,TRBJ1-4,TRBV9,-,TGTGCCAGCAGCGTGTCAGGGGGAACTAATGAAAAACTGTTTTTT,CASSVSGGTNEKLFF
TRBD1,TRBJ1-5,TRBV19,-,TGTGCCAGTAGCTGGACAGGGGATCAGCCCCAGCATTTT,CASSWTGDQPQHF
-,TRBJ2-2,TRBV7-9,-,TGTGCCAGCAGCCCGAGGGAAAACACCGGGGAGCTGTTTTTT,CASSPRENTGELFF
-,TRBJ2-7,TRBV7-6,-,TGTGCCAGCAGCTTAGACAGTTCCTACGAGCAGTACTTC,CASSLDSSYEQYF
TRBD2,TRBJ2-3,TRBV6-6,-,TGTGCCAGCAGTTACGTGACTAGCGAAGATACGCAGTATTTT,CASSYVTSEDTQYF
-,TRBJ1-2,TRBV10-3,many,TGTGCCATCAGTGACGGAGGGGACTACTATGGCTACACCTTC,CAISDGGDYYGYTF
-,TRBJ2-7,TRBV7-9,-,TGTGCCAGCAGCTTAGCTCTCGGGGTCCTCTCCTACGAGCAGTACTTC,CASSLALGVLSYEQYF
-,TRBJ2-7,TRBV5-4,once,TGTGCCAGCAGACTTACAGGGTCCCACTACGAGCAGTACTTC,CASRLTGSHYEQYF
-,TRBJ1-1,TRBV27,-,TGTGCCAGCAGTTACCGGGGTTACACTGAAGCTTTCTTT,CASSYRGYTEAFF
TRBD1,TRBJ1-1,TRBV6-5,-,TGTGCCACCTCAGACAGGGGGATGAACACTGAAGCTTTCTTT,CATSDRGMNTEAFF
-,TRBJ2-1,TRBV10-2,-,TGCGCCACCCGCGGTTTTAATCGGAACAATGAGCAGTTCTTC,CATRGFNRNNEQFF
-,TRBJ2-7,TRBV5-6,-,TGTGCCAGCAGCTCCTTAGTATCGACAGCAACCTACGAGCAGTACTTC,CASSSLVSTATYEQYF
TRBD1,TRBJ2-7,TRBV6-6,-,TGTGCCAGCAGTTACTCGACAGGGGGCTCCTACGAGCAGTACTTC,CASSYSTGGSYEQYF
TRBD1,TRBJ2-1,TRBV11-2,few,TGTGCCAGCAGCCGACAGGGAAGCTCCTACAATGAGCAGTTCTTC,CASSRQGSSYNEQFF
TRBD1,TRBJ1-5,TRBV7-9,few,TGTGCCAGCAGCGGGACAGACAATCAGCCCCAGCATTTT,CASSGTDNQPQHF
-,TRBJ2-2,TRBV6-4,-,TGTGCCAGCAGTAGGGGCGCGGACACCGGGGAGCTGTTTTTT,CASSRGADTGELFF
-,TRBJ1-1,TRBV13,-,TGTGCCAGCAGCCCCCCCTCGGGCAGGGTAGGTGAAGCTTTCTTT,CASSPPSGRVGEAFF
-,TRBJ2-7,TRBV2,-,TGTGCCAGCGTATTGGCCCGTGATTACCCCTACGAGCAGTACTTC,CASVLARDYPYEQYF
TRBD2,TRBJ2-5,TRBV15,-,TGTGCCACCAGCAGAGGGGGGGAGGGGATAGAGGAGACCCAGTACTTC,CATSRGGEGIEETQYF
-,TRBJ2-7,TRBV28,few,TGTGCCAGCACCCTAGCTCCGGGGGGCCAGAACGAGCAGTACTTC,CASTLAPGGQNEQYF
TRBD2,TRBJ2-3,TRBV7-6,-,TGTGCCAGCAGCTTGGTAGCGGGGGGATACACAGATACGCAGTATTTT,CASSLVAGGYTDTQYF
-,TRBJ1-1,TRBV6-5,-,TGTGCCACCGCGGCGGGGATGAACACTGAAGCTTTCTTT,CATAAGMNTEAFF
TRBD2,TRBJ2-1,TRBV7-8,-,TGTGCCAGCAGCTTACGAGAAGCGGGGGGGACGGATGAGCAGTTCTTC,CASSLREAGGTDEQFF
-,TRBJ2-2,TRBV7-2,-,TGTGCCAGCAGCTTAGTATCCCTCACGATTTCAGGGGCCACCGGGGAGCTGTTTTTT,CASSLVSLTISGATGELFF
-,TRBJ2-7,TRBV7-9,-,TGTGCCAGCAGCCAGGGACAAACGACCTACGAGCAGTACTTC,CASSQGQTTYEQYF
-,TRBJ2-3,TRBV7-2,-,TGTGCCAGCAGCTTAGTGGTCTCGGGATACACAGATACGCAGTATTTT,CASSLVVSGYTDTQYF
-,TRBJ2-1,TRBV2,once,TGTGCCAGCAGTGACAGAAACAATGAGCAGTTCTTC,CASSDRNNEQFF
TRBD1,TRBJ1-5,TRBV11-2,medium-sized,TGTGCCAGCAGCTTATATGGACAGGGCAATCAGCCCCAGCATTTT,CASSLYGQGNQPQHF
-,TRBJ2-2,TRBV7-9,few,TGTGCCAGCAGCGAATATGTGTGGACAGCGCCCGGGGAGCTGTTTTTT,CASSEYVWTAPGELFF
TRBD1,TRBJ1-1,TRBV5-4,-,TGTGCCAGCGCCCGACAGGGGGGGATAGGTGAAGCTTTCTTT,CASARQGGIGEAFF
TRBD1,TRBJ1-6,TRBV5-4,-,TGTGCCAGCAGCCTGGAGGGACAGCCTTATTCACCCCTCCACTTT,CASSLEGQPYSPLHF
-,TRBJ2-7,TRBV6-5,-,TGTGCCAGCAGTCCTTCAATTCCCTCGGGGTACGAGCAGTACTTC,CASSPSIPSGYEQYF
TRBD1,TRBJ2-4,TRBV9,-,TGTGCCAGCAGCGAGGGGACAGGGAAAAACATTCAGTACTTC,CASSEGTGKNIQYF
-,TRBJ1-2,TRBV7-2,-,TGTGCCAGCAGCTTAGTTTCGGGCAGGGGCATTAGGGGCTACACCTTC,CASSLVSGRGIRGYTF
-,TRBJ1-4,TRBV4-3,-,TGCGCCAGCAGCCAGGCGGGGTCGACCCGTGAAAAACTGTTTTTT,CASSQAGSTREKLFF
-,TRBJ1-6,TRBV11-2,-,TGTGCCAGCAGCTTAAATCTGAGGGCCCCGAATTCACCCCTCCACTTT,CASSLNLRAPNSPLHF
TRBD1,TRBJ2-7,TRBV10-3,-,TGTGCCATCAGTGAGTCAGGGACAGGGAGCCACGAGCAGTACTTC,CAISESGTGSHEQYF
-,TRBJ2-5,TRBV6-1,-,TGTGCCAGCAGTGAATTCCCGGCCCGGAGACAAGAGACCCAGTACTTC,CASSEFPARRQETQYF
-,TRBJ1-2,TRBV7-9,-,TGTGCCAGCAGCTTATTGCGGGGAAATAACTATGGCTACACCTTC,CASSLLRGNNYGYTF
TRBD2,TRBJ2-1,TRBV10-3,-,TGTGCCATCACTCCGGGAGGAGAGCAGTTCTTC,CAITPGGEQFF
-,TRBJ2-7,TRBV7-9,once,TGTGCCAGCAGCTGGGACAACAGCTACGAGCAGTACTTC,CASSWDNSYEQYF
-,TRBJ1-1,TRBV25-1,-,TGTGCCAGCAGAACAGCGAACACTGAAGCTTTCTTT,CASRTANTEAFF
TRBD1,TRBJ1-1,TRBV11-3,few,TGTGCCAGCAGCTTAGGGCAGGGGGCGGCCGAAGCTTTCTTT,CASSLGQGAAEAFF